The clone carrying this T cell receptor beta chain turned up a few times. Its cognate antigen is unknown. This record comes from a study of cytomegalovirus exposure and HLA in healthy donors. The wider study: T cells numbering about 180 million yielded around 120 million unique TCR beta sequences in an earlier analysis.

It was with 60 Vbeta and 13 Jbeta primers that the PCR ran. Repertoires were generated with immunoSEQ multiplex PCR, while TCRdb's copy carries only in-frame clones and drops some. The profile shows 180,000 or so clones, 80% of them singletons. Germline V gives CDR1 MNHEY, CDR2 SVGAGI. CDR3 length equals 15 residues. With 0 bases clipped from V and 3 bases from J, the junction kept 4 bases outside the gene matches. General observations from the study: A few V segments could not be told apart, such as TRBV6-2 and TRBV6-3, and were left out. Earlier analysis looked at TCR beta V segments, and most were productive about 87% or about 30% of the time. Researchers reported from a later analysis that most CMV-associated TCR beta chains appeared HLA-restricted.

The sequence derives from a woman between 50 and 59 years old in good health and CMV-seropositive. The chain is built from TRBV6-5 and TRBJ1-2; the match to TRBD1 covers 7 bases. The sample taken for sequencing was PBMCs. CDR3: CASSYSIGTDYGYTF. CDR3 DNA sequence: TGTGCCAGCAGTTACTCGATCGGGACAGACTATGGCTACACCTTC.